These 18 T cell receptor beta chains were sequenced from one sample in a study of technical replicates of blood from a few donors. The assay was immunoSEQ multiplex PCR, and TCRdb's table has in-frame clones only and misses some. This table holds 70,000 or so clones, 91% found once. Sequenced sample: T cells isolated from PBMCs. The receptors were gathered from a human donor in good health. Some clones in this sample may be carry-over from other donors' samples.

The chain combines TRBV19 with TRBJ1-5; 9 bases align to TRBD1. The CDR3 consists of 16 residues. The trim removed 5 bases at V and 7 bases at J, leaving 12 bases unmatched. Germline assignment: CDR1 LNHDA and CDR2 SQIVND (reference sequence). The CDR3 region has the DNA TGTGCCAGTAGTCCGCTCCTGACAGGGGGAGAACAGCCCCAGCATTTT. Translating gives CASSPLLTGGEQPQHF.

This sequence joins TRBV5-1 and TRBJ2-7; 9 bases fit TRBD1. The CDR3 totals 16 residues. The V gene end was trimmed by 2 bases and the J gene end by 3 bases; junction bases not matched to a gene: 9. Germline-derived CDR1 and CDR2 are SGHRS and YFSETQ. CDR3 loop: CASSLPRDRDVYEQYF. The CDR3 DNA reads as TGCGCCAGCAGCTTACCCCGGGACAGGGACGTCTACGAGCAGTACTTC.

The rearrangement links TRBV27 to TRBJ2-1; TRBD1 matches 9 bases. The V and J ends lost 2 bases and 10 bases, in that order; junction bases with no gene match: 6. The CDR3 extends over 14 amino acids. The germline V gene has CDR1 MNHEY and CDR2 SMNVEV (reference sequence). The DNA of the CDR3 is TGTGCCAGCAGTTTACCGGGACAGGGACAAGAGCAGTTCTTC. It specifies CASSLPGQGQEQFF.

The V call is TRBV5-6, the J call TRBJ1-5; weak D call: TRBD1 (6 bases). This CDR3 has 15 amino acids. Germline V CDR1 and CDR2: SGHDT, YYEEEE. V gave up 2 bases and J gave up 0 bases, with 9 bases separating them. The CDR3 loop is CASSFLQGSNQPQHF. The CDR3 DNA reads TGTGCCAGCAGCTTCTTACAGGGTAGCAATCAGCCCCAGCATTTT.

This chain connects TRBV10-1 to TRBJ2-7, with TRBD2 matching 8 bases. The CDR3 has 17 amino acids. CDR1 WNHNN and CDR2 SYGVQD come from the germline V gene (reference sequence). V dropped 5 bases and J dropped 3; count of bases not matched to a gene: 15. Here the CDR3 reads CASSPPMTSAPVYEQYF. The CDR3 DNA sequence: TGCGCCAGCAGTCCACCTATGACTAGCGCTCCGGTCTACGAGCAGTACTTC.

This clone was counted a few times. This sequence joins TRBV10-3 and TRBJ1-1; D gene uncertain. The CDR3 loop spans 16 amino acids. Germline CDR1 is ENHRY and CDR2 is SYGVKD. The V and J ends lost 0 bases and 0 bases respectively, with 11 bases between them. The CDR3 loop is CAISESISYMNTEAFF. The CDR3 DNA follows: TGTGCCATCAGTGAGTCGATCTCGTACATGAACACTGAAGCTTTCTTT.

A single count supports this clone. The rearrangement links TRBV5-4 to TRBJ2-1; 11 nucleotides agree with TRBD2. The CDR3 loop spans 17 amino acids. Per germline, CDR1 SGHNT and CDR2 YYREEE (reference sequence). V trimming: 0 bases; J trimming: 4 bases; junction bases outside the gene matches: 6. Here the CDR3 reads CASSLGLAGGTYNEQFF. In DNA form, the CDR3 reads TGTGCCAGCAGCTTGGGGTTAGCGGGGGGGACATACAATGAGCAGTTCTTC.

The chain carries TRBV2 and TRBJ2-1, with 11 bases identical to TRBD2. J gave up 3 bases and V 5 bases, and 3 bases lay outside the gene matches. This CDR3 contains 15 residues. Germline CDR1 is SNHLY and CDR2 is FYNNEI. The DNA for the CDR3 is TGTGCCAGCAGTCCGGGACTAGCGGACTACAATGAGCAGTTCTTC. It specifies CASSPGLADYNEQFF.

The gene calls are TRBV18 and TRBJ2-2; 9 nucleotides match TRBD1. Germline V gene data show CDR1 as KGHSH and CDR2 as LQKENI. V was pared by 1 base and J by 6 bases, with 3 bases of the junction left unmatched. This CDR3 is 15 amino acids long. The CDR3 reads CASSPRDRAAGELFF. The CDR3 nucleotides read TGTGCCAGCTCACCACGGGACAGGGCTGCCGGGGAGCTGTTTTTT.

The chain recombines TRBV6-5 with TRBJ2-1; D is perhaps TRBD2 (6 bases). This CDR3 region has 14 residues. The V gene lost 5 bases and the J gene lost 6 bases, with 14 bases spanning the gap. Per germline, CDR1 MNHEY and CDR2 SVGAGI. CDR3 sequence: CASSLMLSGNEQFF. DNA for the CDR3: TGTGCCAGCAGTCTCATGCTTAGCGGCAATGAGCAGTTCTTC.

CDR3: CASSLGDRKGVQYF. The CDR3 region has the DNA TGCGCCAGCAGCTTGGGGGACAGAAAAGGGGTGCAGTACTTC. The genes are TRBV5-1 and TRBJ2-7; 7 nucleotides align to TRBD1. Germline lookup yields CDR1 SGHRS and CDR2 YFSETQ. V gave up 0 bases and J gave up 9 bases; unmatched junction bases: 9. This CDR3 contains 14 residues. The full variable domain, its missing parts supplied by reference TRBV5-1 and TRBJ2-7, is KAGVTQTPRYLIKTRGQQVTLSCSPISGHRSVSWYQQTPGQGLQFLFEYFSETQRNKGNFPGRFSGRQFSNSRSEMNVSTLELGDSALYLCASSLGDRKGVQYFGPGTRLTVT.

This chain connects TRBV29-1 to TRBJ1-3; perhaps TRBD1 as D (6 bases). Germline CDR1 and CDR2: SQVTM and ANQGSEA. Trimming removed 4 bases at V and 8 bases at J, with 18 bases between. CDR3 size: 14 residues. The CDR3 coding sequence is TGCAGCGTTGTAGCCCAGGGGAATCTGGACACCATATATTTT. Translated, it gives CSVVAQGNLDTIYF.

The rearrangement joins TRBV6-1 to TRBJ2-7, with unresolved D. V was shortened by 4 bases and J by 2 bases, with 9 bases between the two germline ends. Germline V gene lookup returns CDR1 MNHNS and CDR2 SASEGT. CDR3 length: 13 residues. The CDR3 spells CASSALTTYEQYF. In DNA, the CDR3 is TGTGCCAGCAGTGCCCTGACAACCTACGAGCAGTACTTC.

V usage is TRBV25-1 and J usage is TRBJ2-5; 8 nucleotides line up with TRBD1. V gave up 3 bases and J gave up 3 bases; unmatched junction bases: 9. Germline values: CDR1 MGHDK, CDR2 SYGVNS. The CDR3 has 16 amino acids. The CDR3 DNA is TGTGCCAGCAGTGACCAAGGGACAGGTCACAAAGAGACCCAGTACTTC. Its translation: CASSDQGTGHKETQYF.

This chain connects TRBV19 to TRBJ1-4, with D perhaps matching TRBD1 (6 bases). CDR1 and CDR2 from the germline V gene are LNHDA and SQIVND (reference sequence). Trimming cost V 7 bases and J 0 bases, with 24 bases left between them. The CDR3 has 19 residues. CDR3 DNA: TGTGCCAGTATACGTTCCAGGGGCGTAAAGGGCGCAACTAATGAAAAACTGTTTTTT. Protein: CASIRSRGVKGATNEKLFF.

The V and J genes are TRBV2 and TRBJ1-2; 11 positions match TRBD1. Looked up from germline, CDR1 is SNHLY and CDR2 is FYNNEI. CDR3 length: 15 amino acids. The trim removed 6 bases at V and 7 bases at J, leaving 10 bases unmatched. The CDR3 coding sequence is TGTGCCAGCAGGGACCGGGACAGGGGGTTCTCTGGCTACACCTTC. Translated: CASRDRDRGFSGYTF.

This clone was seen a single time. This chain joins TRBV25-1 and TRBJ1-4, with TRBD1 as a possible D gene (6 bases). The CDR3 consists of 12 residues. Germline V gene sequence: CDR1 MGHDK, CDR2 SYGVNS. With 4 bases removed from V and 8 bases from J, the gap between germline ends came to 8 bases. This CDR3 reads CASSGDREKLFF. The CDR3 nucleotides are TGTGCCAGCAGTGGAGACAGGGAAAAACTGTTTTTT.

The chain uses TRBV6-5 and TRBJ1-2; 8 nucleotides align to TRBD1. Germline lookup yields CDR1 MNHEY and CDR2 SVGAGI. The CDR3 extends over 14 amino acids. J gave up 4 bases and V 6 bases, and 7 bases lay outside the gene matches. The CDR3 sequence: CASSRTDRGYGYTF. In nucleotides, the CDR3 is TGTGCCAGCAGCCGGACAGACAGGGGCTATGGCTACACCTTC.